This note documents a single T cell receptor beta chain sequence. The sample holds a few counts of this clonotype. Its antigen is currently not known. One base away there is no much larger clone; base qualities are not given. The hyperthyroidism patients were between 18 and 65 years old and newly diagnosed, with a disease duration of less than 2 months. Any patient with an uncontrolled infection, another autoimmune disease, pregnancy or lactation was excluded. Diagnoses were established on the basis of clinical symptoms, serum thyroxine and TRAb, thyroid ultrasound, and orbital computed tomography. Blood from progressor patients was collected at the time of first diagnosis with hyperthyroidism, before any ophthalmopathy symptoms had appeared. Ficoll-Paque density gradient centrifugation was used to isolate PBMCs from approximately 10 ml of fresh peripheral blood. Progressor patients were first diagnosed with Graves' hyperthyroidism and then developed ophthalmopathy during follow-up. Total RNA was extracted with Trizol reagent, and quality was checked on an Agilent 2100 Bioanalyzer.

Amplification of TCR beta CDR3 regions was carried out from RNA transcripts. For the first round of RT-PCR on the TCR CDR3, the HTBI primer set was used together with the Qiagen OneStep RT-PCR kit. Libraries were constructed in a second round of multiplex PCR, after which size selection and purification were performed. Sequencing of the libraries was done on an Illumina HiSeq2000 using paired-end 100 bp reads. The authors' pipeline ran thus. SOAPnuke was used to process the raw data, with reads discarded if the reads contained adapters or uncalled bases, had a mean Phred below 15, or lacked an exact constant-primer or identifier match. High-quality paired reads were merged using COPE v1.2.5, and each unique nucleotide sequence was defined as a clonotype. MiTCR v1.1 was used to align the clonotypes against IMGT TRBV, TRBD and TRBJ reference segments. The analysis included only V-J combinations with a frequency above 0.0001, which together covered about 99% of the repertoires. The TCS score was defined as the ratio of F50 (clonal expansion) to E x V (chaos), calculated using BLOSUM62-based TCRdist between CDR3 peptides within each V-J. Welch's t-statistics and random forest reduced roughly 530 V-J features to 13, which were used in a naive Bayes classifier (R e1071). TCRdb reworked the public reads: Q25 trimming with fastp, MiXCR clone assembly, productive beta chains retained. For every CDR3 protein sequence, its rows merge into one entry that carries the most common genes and DNA. None of the V and J calls come from the authors' own analysis; TCRdb made them. Recorded for this sample are over 250,000 distinct CDR3 sequences; approximately 26% of them occurred a single time. About 25% of the sample goes to the ten largest clones.

The sample belongs to a study of T cells in Graves' hyperthyroidism and ophthalmopathy (dated by TCRdb to the late 2010s). For the wider study: Peripheral blood was collected at initial diagnosis, before any treatment. To identify TCR V-J signatures that set the groups apart, the researchers used a discovery cohort of 90 to 100 patients, made up of fewer than 50 with Graves' ophthalmopathy and 57 with stable Graves' hyperthyroidism. Prospective prediction of ophthalmopathy was tested in an independent validation cohort of fewer than 20 hyperthyroidism patients and some 17 patients who later progressed to ophthalmopathy. The 85 to 100 discovery patients were divided at random into training and test sets in a 7:3 ratio. Thyroid tissue and blood T-cell repertoires from more than 5 Graves' hyperthyroidism patients were also compared in the study. After sampling, hyperthyroidism patients received methimazole starting at 30 mg daily, and ophthalmopathy patients received high-dose intravenous methylprednisolone. The paper reports TCR Vbeta CDR3 sequencing of roughly 140 peripheral blood samples: approximately 43 ophthalmopathy, under 85 hyperthyroidism and about 17 progressor patients. What the work shows at the level of the full study, not this receptor alone: During validation, the model predicted progression to ophthalmopathy a median of approximately 6 months ahead of onset, with approximately 70% sensitivity and 72.22% specificity. A model built on a 13 V-J signature distinguished ophthalmopathy from stable hyperthyroidism, reaching about 88% sensitivity and about 81% specificity in cross-validation and 80%/75% in testing. Most expanded thyroid clonotypes (frequency above 0.001) were also detected in blood, suggesting blood repertoires may reflect thyroid immune responses. Sample size was not statistically predetermined, and blinding of investigators to group allocation was not performed.

CDR3 length: 12 amino acids, cysteine to phenylalanine. Just CDR3 DNA is preserved here, 36 bases in frame from base 1. The germline V gene yields MNHNS for CDR1 and SASEGT for CDR2. V loses 6 bases, J loses 4 bases, and the germline ends lie 7 bases apart. The rearranged chain carries TRBV6-1 and TRBJ2-1, with the D gene not confidently named. This receptor was identified in a man aged 40-49 years with Graves' hyperthyroidism that later progressed to Graves' ophthalmopathy. Sequences were obtained from blood. The bases read TGTGCCAGCAGGGACCAGTACAATGAGCAGTTCTTC. Its coded protein is CASRDQYNEQFF.